This T cell receptor (beta chain) was sequenced during a study of blood T cells in healthy people across ages (dated by TCRdb to the mid-2010s). For the wider study: In model experiments, roughly one uniquely barcoded TCR beta cDNA molecule per two T cells was captured by template switching. Four age groups were formed from the donors: young (average approximately 15 years), middle-aged (approximately 40), aged (roughly 58) and long-lived (around 82). For two donors (one aged 18 to 30 and one aged 80 or older), the study analyzed two additional independent replicas of 1 million unique cDNA reads from the same blood draw. To avoid experimental bias, donors of different ages were spread randomly across the sequencing lanes. Using deep sequencing normalized with unique cDNA molecular identifiers, the study measured how TCR beta repertoire diversity changes with age.

After removal of 4 bases from V and 5 bases from J, the junction retains 20 bases not matched to a gene. The CDR3 sequence holds 18 residues, the cysteine and phenylalanine included. The retained sequence is limited to the CDR3, 54 bases, with the frame set at the first base. The germline V gene gives CDR1 as SGDLS and CDR2 as YYNGEE. Beyond this particular receptor, the publication reports: Estimates of total diversity from one million sequenced T cells were regarded as lower bounds and underestimates. A strong correlation was found between observed TCR beta diversity and the percentage of naive T cells measured by flow cytometry. Conclusive comparison of naive and antigen-experienced compartments was prevented by the profiling of bulk unsorted PBMCs. Compared with the aged group, the long-lived group had more naive CD4+ T cells, fewer expanded clones and increased TCR diversity, a pattern suggesting age selection. Because the CMV infection status of the donors was unknown, age-related changes in expanded clonotypes may potentially have been confounded. Observed TCR beta diversity per million T cells fell roughly linearly with age, and a significant reduction was already apparent by age roughly 40.

Donors were roughly 40 systemically healthy Caucasian individuals from Russia aged roughly 6 to 90 years. Each donor gave ten milliliters of peripheral blood, collected into EDTA-treated Vacutainer tubes. Ficoll-Paque density-gradient centrifugation was used to isolate PBMCs, with at least 6.5 million per sample. Trizol reagent was used to extract total RNA from PBMCs, with at least 6 micrograms per sample. For every donor, flow cytometry on a PBMC aliquot measured the percentage of naive CD45RAhigh/CD27high T cells. Preparation of the library involved 5' RACE. The sample was run on an Illumina HiSeq 2500. The second PCR ran for roughly 7 to 11 cycles and used a J-beta primer mix along with a sample-barcoded 5' primer. A unique molecular identifier was introduced onto each TCR beta cDNA molecule by a template-switch 5' adaptor carrying 12 random nucleotides. Each sample yielded at least 3 million CDR3-containing paired-end reads. First-strand cDNA was synthesized from all RNA with the Mint cDNA synthesis kit, primed by a TRBC-specific oligonucleotide. Following uracil-DNA glycosylase treatment, all cDNA underwent a first 18-cycle PCR with the universal primers M1SS and BC2_uni_R. The authors' pipeline ran thus. Each sample was normalized by randomly selecting 1 million high-quality reads, each carrying a distinct molecular identifier. Reads sharing molecular identifiers were discarded rather than binned into consensus sequences. MiTCR, with a Q25 quality threshold and the strictest error-elimination algorithm, was used for CDR3 identification, clonotype clustering and error correction. Lower-bound total TCR beta diversity was estimated with a nonparametric unseen species model using Euler transformation. TCRdb handled the public reads itself, with Q25 trimming in fastp and clone calling in MiXCR, and kept productive beta chains. Each CDR3 protein gets just one entry, which takes the most common genes and DNA from the rows behind it. TCRdb, not the authors, supplied the V and J calls. The sample table holds 1.5 million to 2 million distinct CDR3 sequences, of which 25% to 30% were seen once. The ten largest make up more than 6% of the sample.

This clonotype was seen repeatedly, ten times or more. Its antigen is not yet known. Base-call qualities are not available, and no considerably larger clone is one nucleotide away. The sample was blood. The chain is encoded by TRBV9 joined to TRBJ2-7; TRBD1 lines up with 8 middle nucleotides. The clonotype originates from a woman aged 25 to 39 in good health. The DNA sequence is as follows: TGTGCCAGCAGCCAAATAGGTGTAAGGACAGGGAGTATGGACGAGCAGTACTTC. Its translation is CASSQIGVRTGSMDEQYF.